These T cell receptor beta chains were read from a single sample in a study of Graves' ophthalmopathy and Graves' hyperthyroidism. In TCRdb, the multiplex PCR reads were re-called with MiXCR into one record per CDR3 protein. The sample records approximately 210,000 distinct CDR3 sequences, roughly 27% being singletons. The sample consisted of peripheral blood. The source of these receptors is a man aged 45 to 65 with Graves' ophthalmopathy. Each CDR3 is given with its conserved first and last residue.

v_gene	j_gene	CDR3aa
TRBV6-5	TRBJ2-2	CASSYGGEVTGELFF
TRBV28	TRBJ2-7	CASRTGQSYEQYF
TRBV4-3	TRBJ2-2	CASSPQTGKVTGELFF
TRBV10-3	TRBJ1-1	CAISGGGTEAFF
TRBV6-5	TRBJ1-2	CASSYRAGVGYGYTF
TRBV27	TRBJ2-2	CASSNLRTENTGELFF
TRBV7-3	TRBJ2-5	CASSSTGGGETQYF
TRBV6-2/TRBV6-3	TRBJ2-7	CASSYSASAKGGYF
TRBV18	TRBJ2-5	CASSPAGTGLDLQETQYF
TRBV29-1	TRBJ2-7	CSVVSGDSSYEQYF
TRBV2	TRBJ1-1	CASNQDMNTEAFF
TRBV5-1	TRBJ2-2	CASSWGDRVTGELFF
TRBV12-3/TRBV12-4	TRBJ2-5	CASSDPGQKETQYF
TRBV6-2/TRBV6-3	TRBJ1-5	CASSRQRQPQHF
TRBV5-4	TRBJ1-1	CASSLSAGRVNTEAFF
TRBV29-1	TRBJ1-1	CSSRAGGYTEAFF
TRBV19	TRBJ1-2	CASSIGQANYGYTF
TRBV12-3/TRBV12-4	TRBJ2-7	CASSFSSGYKYEQYF
TRBV6-1	TRBJ1-5	CATSDERNNQPQHF
TRBV6-5	TRBJ1-5	CASTRWGDQQPQHF
TRBV7-2	TRBJ2-2	CASSLVARDGTGELFF
TRBV2	TRBJ2-5	CASSEAGDQETQYF
TRBV6-1	TRBJ2-5	CASSEWRNQETQYF
TRBV5-1	TRBJ2-7	CASSLGVAGASYEQYF
TRBV6-1	TRBJ1-2	CASSEQTESYGYTF
TRBV11-2	TRBJ1-1	CAIRGADTEAFF
TRBV29-1	TRBJ2-7	CSVHQEGTVYEQYF
TRBV7-9	TRBJ2-7	CASSHRDRVYEQYF
TRBV5-1	TRBJ2-7	CASSGGSSGGYAYEQYF
TRBV11-2	TRBJ2-7	CASSPPGLAGDYEQYF
TRBV6-5	TRBJ1-1	CASSSWGENTEAFF
TRBV6-1	TRBJ1-4	CAVTNRVEEKLFF
TRBV4-2	TRBJ2-5	CASSQDQGETQYF
TRBV28	TRBJ1-6	CASSPPGTGGSPLHF
TRBV20-1	TRBJ1-6	CSARRQGSSPLHF
TRBV5-1	TRBJ2-5	CASSLGSTSGSETQYF
TRBV30	TRBJ1-1	CAWSDGYTEAFF
TRBV19	TRBJ2-2	CASSTNSFRGSTGELFF
TRBV6-2/TRBV6-3	TRBJ2-2	CASTLSGELFF
TRBV4-1	TRBJ2-5	CASSQDQRGGETQYF